The clone carrying this T cell receptor (beta chain) was recorded once. The trim removed 9 bases at V and 7 bases at J, leaving 5 bases unmatched. Germline V CDR1 and CDR2: MNHEY, SVGAGI. This CDR3 is 13 amino acids long. These data are taken from a study of blood T cell repertoires in COVID-19. Study-wide background: Acute and convalescent COVID-19 samples came from the United States, Italy and Spain.

Produced via immunoSEQ multiplex PCR; TCRdb's table is partial and in-frame only. Of about 230,000 clones in the sample, over 80% were seen once. The sample consisted of peripheral blood. This clonotype was obtained from a woman in her seventies with active or convalescent COVID-19. The chain carries TRBV6-5 and TRBJ1-4; 10 nucleotides agree with TRBD1. The CDR3 nucleotides are TGTGCCAGTAGACGGACAGGGGGTGAAAAACTGTTTTTT. Translation gives CASRRTGGEKLFF.